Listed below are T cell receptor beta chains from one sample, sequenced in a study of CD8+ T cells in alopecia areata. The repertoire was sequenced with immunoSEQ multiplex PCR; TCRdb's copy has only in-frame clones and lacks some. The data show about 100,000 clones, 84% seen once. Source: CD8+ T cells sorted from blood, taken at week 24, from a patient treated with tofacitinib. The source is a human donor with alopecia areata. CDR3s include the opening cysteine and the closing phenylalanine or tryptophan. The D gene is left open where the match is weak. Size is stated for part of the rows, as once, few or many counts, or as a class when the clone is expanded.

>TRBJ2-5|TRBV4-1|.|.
CASSQDPSSPQYF
TGCGCCAGCAGCCAAGACCCCTCGAGCCCCCAGTACTTC
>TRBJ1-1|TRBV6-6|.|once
CASIIPTDVGTEAFF
TGTGCCAGCATCATACCGACGGACGTCGGCACTGAAGCTTTCTTT
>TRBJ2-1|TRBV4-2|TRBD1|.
CASSQRGTALGVQFF
TGTGCCAGCAGCCAACGAGGGACAGCCCTCGGGGTGCAGTTCTTC
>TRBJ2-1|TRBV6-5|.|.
CASAKGPLSNEQFF
TGTGCCAGCGCCAAGGGGCCCCTAAGCAATGAGCAGTTCTTC
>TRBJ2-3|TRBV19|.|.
CASSIQSDTQYF
TGTGCCAGTAGTATCCAGTCAGATACGCAGTATTTT
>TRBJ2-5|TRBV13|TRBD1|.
CASSPPTGGFGEETQYF
TGTGCCAGCAGCCCTCCTACAGGGGGATTCGGGGAGGAGACCCAGTACTTC
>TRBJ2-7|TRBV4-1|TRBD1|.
CASSLNRGQTYEQYF
TGCGCCAGCAGCCTCAACAGGGGGCAAACCTACGAGCAGTACTTC
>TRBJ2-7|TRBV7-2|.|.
CASSTRQDKYEQYF
TGTGCCAGCAGCACCCGACAGGATAAGTACGAGCAGTACTTC
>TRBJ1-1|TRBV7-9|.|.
CASSLAQGKRTEAFF
TGTGCCAGCAGCTTAGCCCAGGGTAAGAGGACTGAAGCTTTCTTT
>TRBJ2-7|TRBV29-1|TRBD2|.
CSVVGGDSYEQYF
TGCAGCGTTGTGGGAGGGGACTCCTACGAGCAGTACTTC
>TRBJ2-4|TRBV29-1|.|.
CSIITGPWENIQYF
TGCAGCATAATAACAGGCCCGTGGGAAAACATTCAGTACTTC
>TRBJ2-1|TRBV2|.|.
CASSESHGFSDTPSSYNEQFF
TGTGCCAGCAGTGAATCCCATGGTTTCTCGGACACCCCGAGCTCCTACAATGAGCAGTTCTTC
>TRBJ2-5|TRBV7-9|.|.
CASSQRPGRGGDSQETQYF
TGTGCCAGCAGTCAACGTCCGGGCCGAGGCGGGGATTCGCAAGAGACCCAGTACTTC
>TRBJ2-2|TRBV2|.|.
CAFPVGANTGELFF
TGTGCCTTCCCCGTAGGAGCGAACACCGGGGAGCTGTTTTTT
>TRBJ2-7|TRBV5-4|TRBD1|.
CASSTGTGLGEQYF
TGTGCCAGCAGCACCGGGACAGGGCTAGGGGAGCAGTACTTC
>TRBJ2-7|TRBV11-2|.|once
CASSLHRGSSYEQYF
TGTGCCAGCAGCTTACACCGGGGAAGCTCCTACGAGCAGTACTTC
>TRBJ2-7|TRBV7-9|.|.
CASSTQDGYEQYF
TGTGCCAGCAGCACCCAAGACGGCTACGAGCAGTACTTC
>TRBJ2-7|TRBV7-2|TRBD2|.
CASSPGDYPYEQYF
TGTGCCAGCAGCCCCGGGGACTACCCCTACGAGCAGTACTTC
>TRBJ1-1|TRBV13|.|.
CASSPGGFTGGDNTEAFF
TGTGCCAGCAGCCCGGGGGGCTTCACAGGAGGGGATAACACTGAAGCTTTCTTT
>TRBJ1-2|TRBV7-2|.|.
CASSPGFYGYTF
TGTGCCAGCAGCCCCGGATTCTATGGCTACACCTTC
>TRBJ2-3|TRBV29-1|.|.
CSVPGDTQYF
TGCAGCGTTCCGGGTGATACGCAGTATTTT
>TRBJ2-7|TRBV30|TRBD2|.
CAWSPRFSGRTYEQYF
TGTGCCTGGAGTCCCAGGTTTAGCGGGCGGACCTACGAGCAGTACTTC
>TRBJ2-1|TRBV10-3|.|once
CAISVSGDNEQFF
TGTGCCATCAGCGTCTCGGGGGACAATGAGCAGTTCTTC
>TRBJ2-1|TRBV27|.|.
CASSLNGVSSYNEQFF
TGTGCCAGCAGTTTAAACGGGGTGAGCTCCTACAATGAGCAGTTCTTC
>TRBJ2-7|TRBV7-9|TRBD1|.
CASSADRASSYEQYF
TGTGCCAGCAGCGCTGACAGGGCCAGTTCCTACGAGCAGTACTTC
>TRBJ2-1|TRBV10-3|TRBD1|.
CAIWEQGANEQFF
TGTGCCATCTGGGAGCAGGGGGCGAATGAGCAGTTCTTC
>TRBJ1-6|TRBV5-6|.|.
CASSLDPGNNSPLHF
TGTGCCAGCAGCTTGGATCCAGGGAATAATTCACCCCTCCACTTT
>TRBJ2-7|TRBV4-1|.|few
CASSQEEAGREQYF
TGCGCCAGCAGCCAAGAAGAGGCAGGGCGAGAGCAGTACTTC
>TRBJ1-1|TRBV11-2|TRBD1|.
CASSLDLSSGGTEAFF
TGTGCCAGCAGCTTAGACCTAAGCTCAGGGGGCACTGAAGCTTTCTTT
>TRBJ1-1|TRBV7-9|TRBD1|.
CASTVGTGDTEAFF
TGTGCCAGCACCGTAGGGACAGGTGACACTGAAGCTTTCTTT
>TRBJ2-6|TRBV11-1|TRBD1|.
CASSFRDRDYSGANVLTF
TGTGCCAGCAGCTTCCGGGACAGGGATTACTCTGGGGCCAACGTCCTGACTTTC
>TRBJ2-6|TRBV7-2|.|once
CASSLDVSGANVLTF
TGTGCCAGCAGCTTAGATGTCTCTGGGGCCAACGTCCTGACTTTC
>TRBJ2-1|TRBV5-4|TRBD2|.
CASSLSQRGYNEQFF
TGTGCCAGCAGCTTGAGCCAGCGGGGGTACAATGAGCAGTTCTTC
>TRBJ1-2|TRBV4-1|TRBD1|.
CASSQEGTAYGYTF
TGCGCCAGCAGCCAAGAAGGGACAGCCTATGGCTACACCTTC
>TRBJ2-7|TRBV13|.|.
CASSQGRNYGEQYF
TGTGCCAGCAGCCAGGGTAGAAATTACGGGGAGCAGTACTTC
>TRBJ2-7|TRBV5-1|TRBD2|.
CASSLYGLAGNYEQYF
TGCGCCAGCAGCTTGTACGGACTAGCGGGGAACTACGAGCAGTACTTC
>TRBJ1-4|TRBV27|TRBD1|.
CASSPLGQGRNEKLFF
TGTGCCAGCAGTCCCCTCGGACAGGGGAGGAATGAAAAACTGTTTTTT
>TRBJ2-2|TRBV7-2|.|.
CASSSAYHPAIGTGELFF
TGTGCCAGCAGCTCAGCATACCACCCGGCAATTGGGACCGGGGAGCTGTTTTTT
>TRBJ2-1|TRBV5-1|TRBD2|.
CASSPWRGGPIYNEQFF
TGCGCCAGCAGTCCCTGGCGGGGGGGCCCTATCTACAATGAGCAGTTCTTC
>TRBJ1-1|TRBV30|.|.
CAWSPNAEAFF
TGTGCCTGGAGTCCGAACGCTGAAGCTTTCTTT
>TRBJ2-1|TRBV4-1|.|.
CASSLGLYNEQFF
TGCGCCAGCAGCCTGGGACTTTACAATGAGCAGTTCTTC
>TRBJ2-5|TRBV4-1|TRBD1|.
CASSQDHGDRDLSAQYF
TGCGCCAGCAGCCAAGATCACGGGGACAGGGATCTGTCGGCCCAGTACTTC
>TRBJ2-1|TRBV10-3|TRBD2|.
CAISESTGTSGHNEQFF
TGCGCCATCAGTGAGTCGACAGGGACTAGCGGTCACAATGAGCAGTTCTTC
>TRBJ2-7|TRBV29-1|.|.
CSVEGPGETYEQYF
TGCAGCGTTGAAGGGCCAGGGGAAACCTACGAGCAGTACTTC
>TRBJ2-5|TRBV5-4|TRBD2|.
CASSLVSGAQETQYF
TGTGCCAGCAGCTTAGTCAGCGGGGCGCAAGAGACCCAGTACTTC
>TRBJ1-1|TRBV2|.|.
CASSDRTGMNTEAFF
TGTGCCAGCAGTGATCGGACCGGAATGAACACTGAAGCTTTCTTT
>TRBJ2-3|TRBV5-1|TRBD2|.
CASSLGSGAQYF
TGCGCCAGCAGCCTGGGGAGCGGGGCGCAGTATTTT
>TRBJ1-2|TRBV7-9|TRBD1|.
CASSLRYRHSTDRGGYTF
TGTGCCAGCAGCCTACGGTATCGGCATAGTACCGACAGGGGAGGCTACACCTTC